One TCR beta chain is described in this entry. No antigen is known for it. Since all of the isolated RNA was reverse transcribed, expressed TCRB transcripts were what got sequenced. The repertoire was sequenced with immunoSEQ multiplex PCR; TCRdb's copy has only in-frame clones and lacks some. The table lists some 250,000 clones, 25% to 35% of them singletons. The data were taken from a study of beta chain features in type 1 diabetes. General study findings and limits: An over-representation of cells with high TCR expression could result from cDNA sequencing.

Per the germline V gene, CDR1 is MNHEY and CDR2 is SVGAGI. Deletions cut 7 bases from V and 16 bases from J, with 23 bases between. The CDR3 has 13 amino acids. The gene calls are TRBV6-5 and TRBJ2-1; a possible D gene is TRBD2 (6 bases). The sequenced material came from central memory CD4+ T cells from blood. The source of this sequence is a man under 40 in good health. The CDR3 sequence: CASKRARAEELFF. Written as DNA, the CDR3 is TGTGCCAGCAAGCGGGCGAGGGCCGAGGAGCTTTTCTTC.